Listed below are T cell receptor beta chains from one sample, sequenced in a study of cytomegalovirus exposure and HLA in healthy donors. The method was immunoSEQ multiplex PCR; TCRdb's version includes in-frame clones alone and lacks a portion of them. The sample gives some 190,000 clones, around 80% of which show up once; 1.1% to 1.5% is in the top ten. Material for sequencing was PBMCs. The source is a girl aged 10-17 years in good health and CMV-seropositive. The CDR3 runs from the conserved cysteine through the conserved F or W. D genes are given only for firm matches.

v_gene	d_gene	j_gene	CDR3aa	CDR3nt
TRBV9	TRBD2	TRBJ2-3	CASSVDGGRMFTDTQYF	TGTGCCAGCAGCGTAGACGGGGGGAGGATGTTTACAGATACGCAGTATTTT
TRBV6-1	.	TRBJ1-1	CASTLIPREETEAFF	TGTGCCAGCACACTTATCCCCCGGGAGGAAACTGAAGCTTTCTTT
TRBV5-4	TRBD2	TRBJ2-3	CASSGAGSTDTQYF	TGTGCCAGCAGCGGAGCGGGAAGCACAGATACGCAGTATTTT
TRBV6-5	.	TRBJ2-7	CATQNQGLVSEQYF	TGTGCCACCCAGAACCAGGGCCTAGTAAGCGAGCAGTACTTC
TRBV5-4	.	TRBJ2-7	CASSMGDFYSYEQYF	TGTGCCAGCAGCATGGGGGACTTCTACTCCTACGAGCAGTACTTC
TRBV25-1	TRBD2	TRBJ2-1	CASSTSGAFDEQFF	TGTGCCAGCAGTACTAGCGGAGCGTTTGATGAGCAGTTCTTC
TRBV5-1	.	TRBJ2-5	CASSFKETQYF	TGCGCCAGCAGCTTCAAAGAGACCCAGTACTTC
TRBV27	.	TRBJ2-5	CASSPWAQGQETQYF	TGTGCCAGCAGTCCTTGGGCACAGGGCCAAGAGACCCAGTACTTC
TRBV5-1	.	TRBJ2-5	CASSLEQGWETQYF	TGCGCCAGCAGCTTGGAACAGGGCTGGGAGACCCAGTACTTC
TRBV7-8	TRBD2	TRBJ2-5	CASSDRGGRETQYF	TGTGCCAGCTCGGACCGGGGAGGGCGGGAGACCCAGTACTTC
TRBV27	.	TRBJ2-5	CASSYRETQYF	TGTGCCAGCAGTTATCGGGAGACCCAGTACTTC
TRBV2	.	TRBJ2-5	CASSEDRPQETQYF	TGTGCCAGCAGTGAAGACAGGCCCCAAGAGACCCAGTACTTC
TRBV7-2	TRBD1	TRBJ1-1	CASTRTGATEAFF	TGTGCCAGCACCAGGACAGGGGCCACTGAAGCTTTCTTT